The rows below give T cell receptor beta chains drawn from one sample of a study of blood T cell repertoires in COVID-19. Here immunoSEQ multiplex PCR was the method, and the copy in TCRdb shows in-frame clones only, minus some. Counted here are 75,000 to 100,000 clones, 75% to 90% occurring once; the ten biggest clones make up 1.5% to 2%. The sequencing sample was made of peripheral blood. The receptors were gathered from a man older than 75 with acute or convalescent COVID-19. Each CDR3 is given with its conserved first and last residue. Each record gives: V gene, clone size, J gene, D gene, CDR3 DNA, CDR3 protein. A D gene is named only where the DNA matches it firmly. Size is stated for part of the rows, as once, few or many counts, or as a class when the clone is expanded.

V gene: TRBV7-8; clone size: .; J gene: TRBJ2-7; D gene: .; CDR3 DNA: TGTGCCAGCAGCTTAGTTACTCGTTCCTACGAGCAGTACTTC; CDR3 protein: CASSLVTRSYEQYF
V gene: TRBV5-1; clone size: once; J gene: TRBJ2-5; D gene: TRBD2; CDR3 DNA: TGCGCCAGCAGCTTCGGAGCGGGAGGCGAAGAGACCCAGTACTTC; CDR3 protein: CASSFGAGGEETQYF
V gene: TRBV19; clone size: .; J gene: TRBJ2-2; D gene: .; CDR3 DNA: TGTGCCAGTAGGGCTTTGACCGGGGAGCTGTTTTTT; CDR3 protein: CASRALTGELFF
V gene: TRBV9; clone size: .; J gene: TRBJ2-7; D gene: .; CDR3 DNA: TGTGCCAGCAGCGTAGGAGGGTCCTCCTACGAGCAGTACTTC; CDR3 protein: CASSVGGSSYEQYF
V gene: TRBV28; clone size: few; J gene: TRBJ1-5; D gene: .; CDR3 DNA: TGTGCCAGCAATCAGAGGGTGGGAAGGGGCAATCAGCCCCAGCATTTT; CDR3 protein: CASNQRVGRGNQPQHF
V gene: TRBV6-6; clone size: .; J gene: TRBJ2-3; D gene: TRBD2; CDR3 DNA: TGTGCCAGCAGTTACGGGGGGGAGTTAATCACAGATACGCAGTATTTT; CDR3 protein: CASSYGGELITDTQYF
V gene: TRBV19; clone size: .; J gene: TRBJ2-2; D gene: TRBD2; CDR3 DNA: TGTGCCAGTAGTATTCGGGGGGATCCCGGGGAGCTGTTTTTT; CDR3 protein: CASSIRGDPGELFF
V gene: TRBV9; clone size: once; J gene: TRBJ2-7; D gene: .; CDR3 DNA: TGTGCCAGCAGCGTAGGGAGCTCCTACGAGCAGTACTTC; CDR3 protein: CASSVGSSYEQYF
V gene: TRBV7-9; clone size: .; J gene: TRBJ2-3; D gene: TRBD2; CDR3 DNA: TGTGCCAGCAGCTCGAGACTAGCGGGGGATACGCAGTATTTT; CDR3 protein: CASSSRLAGDTQYF
V gene: TRBV6-5; clone size: .; J gene: TRBJ2-2; D gene: .; CDR3 DNA: TGTGCCAGCAGTTACGGACATCCCGGGGAGCTGTTTTTT; CDR3 protein: CASSYGHPGELFF
V gene: TRBV18; clone size: .; J gene: TRBJ2-3; D gene: .; CDR3 DNA: TGTGCCAGCTCACCAATGCAGGCAGGCACAGATACGCAGTATTTT; CDR3 protein: CASSPMQAGTDTQYF
V gene: TRBV19; clone size: .; J gene: TRBJ1-5; D gene: TRBD1; CDR3 DNA: TGTGCCAGCCAGGGGGCAGGGCAGCCCCAGCATTTT; CDR3 protein: CASQGAGQPQHF
V gene: TRBV5-1; clone size: .; J gene: TRBJ2-7; D gene: .; CDR3 DNA: TGCGCCAGCAGCTTGGAGGGGACCCGGACGGGAGCCAACGAGCAGTACTTC; CDR3 protein: CASSLEGTRTGANEQYF
V gene: TRBV19; clone size: .; J gene: TRBJ1-6; D gene: .; CDR3 DNA: TGTGCCAGTAGAACAGGGAGCTCCTATAATTCACCCCTCCACTTT; CDR3 protein: CASRTGSSYNSPLHF
V gene: TRBV10-2; clone size: few; J gene: TRBJ1-5; D gene: .; CDR3 DNA: TGCGCCAGCAGTGGACAGAGCAATCAGCCCCAGCATTTT; CDR3 protein: CASSGQSNQPQHF
V gene: TRBV6-4; clone size: .; J gene: TRBJ2-2; D gene: TRBD2; CDR3 DNA: TGTGCCAGCAGTTTCAGCCGACTAGCTTGCACCGGGGAGCTGTTTTTT; CDR3 protein: CASSFSRLACTGELFF
V gene: TRBV18; clone size: .; J gene: TRBJ2-1; D gene: TRBD2; CDR3 DNA: TGTGCCAGCTCACCAAGGGTCGGCGGGAGGTTTGTGAATGAGCAGTTCTTC; CDR3 protein: CASSPRVGGRFVNEQFF
V gene: TRBV10-3; clone size: .; J gene: TRBJ2-1; D gene: .; CDR3 DNA: TGTGCCACCATCAGGGGAAGCTCCTACAATGAGCAGTTCTTC; CDR3 protein: CATIRGSSYNEQFF
V gene: TRBV11-3; clone size: .; J gene: TRBJ2-7; D gene: .; CDR3 DNA: TGTGCCAGCAGCTTAAGGCAGGCGGGTCGCTCCTACGAGCAGTACTTC; CDR3 protein: CASSLRQAGRSYEQYF
V gene: TRBV6-5; clone size: .; J gene: TRBJ2-5; D gene: TRBD1; CDR3 DNA: TGTGCCAGCAGTTATGCTCCCCAGGGGGATGAGGAGACCCAGTACTTC; CDR3 protein: CASSYAPQGDEETQYF
V gene: TRBV19; clone size: .; J gene: TRBJ2-5; D gene: TRBD2; CDR3 DNA: TGTGCCAGTAGTCCAGCGGGAGACAGGGAGACCCAGTACTTC; CDR3 protein: CASSPAGDRETQYF
V gene: TRBV25-1; clone size: once; J gene: TRBJ2-7; D gene: .; CDR3 DNA: TGTGCCAGCAGTGGCCCAAGGGAGGGGGACTACGAGCAGTACTTC; CDR3 protein: CASSGPREGDYEQYF
V gene: TRBV6-2/TRBV6-3; clone size: once; J gene: TRBJ1-2; D gene: .; CDR3 DNA: TGTGCCAGCAGCCTCAGACAGAGCTATGGCTACACCTTC; CDR3 protein: CASSLRQSYGYTF
V gene: TRBV19; clone size: many; J gene: TRBJ1-1; D gene: .; CDR3 DNA: TGTGCCAGTAGTATAGCGGCGGATGTCACTGAAGCTTTCTTT; CDR3 protein: CASSIAADVTEAFF
V gene: TRBV9; clone size: few; J gene: TRBJ2-1; D gene: TRBD2; CDR3 DNA: TGTGCCAGCAGCCAGGGACTAGCGGGAGAGGGCGAGCAGTTCTTC; CDR3 protein: CASSQGLAGEGEQFF
V gene: TRBV28; clone size: .; J gene: TRBJ2-3; D gene: .; CDR3 DNA: TGTGCCGAGGGGGGGGCTAGCACAGATACGCAGTATTTT; CDR3 protein: CAEGGASTDTQYF
V gene: TRBV7-9; clone size: .; J gene: TRBJ2-1; D gene: TRBD2; CDR3 DNA: TGTGCCAGCAGCTTGGCTGGGACTAGCGGGAGCTATGAGCAGTTCTTC; CDR3 protein: CASSLAGTSGSYEQFF
V gene: TRBV5-4; clone size: .; J gene: TRBJ1-4; D gene: TRBD1; CDR3 DNA: TGTGCCAGCAGCTTGACCGGGACAGGTGGGGAAAAACTGTTTTTT; CDR3 protein: CASSLTGTGGEKLFF
V gene: TRBV6-5; clone size: .; J gene: TRBJ1-6; D gene: TRBD1; CDR3 DNA: TGTGCCAGCAAGACAGGGAGTAATTCACCCCTCCACTTT; CDR3 protein: CASKTGSNSPLHF
V gene: TRBV7-2; clone size: .; J gene: TRBJ2-7; D gene: TRBD2; CDR3 DNA: TGTGCCAGCAGCTCCAGGACTAGCGGGAGGTTCCGCTCCTACGAGCAGTACTTC; CDR3 protein: CASSSRTSGRFRSYEQYF
V gene: TRBV19; clone size: .; J gene: TRBJ2-3; D gene: TRBD2; CDR3 DNA: TGTGCCAGTAGTACCGAAGCGGGAGTCACAGATACGCAGTATTTT; CDR3 protein: CASSTEAGVTDTQYF
V gene: TRBV21-1; clone size: .; J gene: TRBJ2-2; D gene: .; CDR3 DNA: TGTGCCAGCAGCAATGAACAGATCGGGGAGCTGTTTTTT; CDR3 protein: CASSNEQIGELFF
V gene: TRBV5-5; clone size: .; J gene: TRBJ2-7; D gene: TRBD2; CDR3 DNA: TGTGCCAGCAGCGAGGGACTAGCGGGTACCATCTCCTACGAGCAGTACTTC; CDR3 protein: CASSEGLAGTISYEQYF
V gene: TRBV3-1/TRBV3-2; clone size: .; J gene: TRBJ2-3; D gene: .; CDR3 DNA: TGTGCCAGCAGCCAAGCGCAGGGCTCCTATACGCAGTATTTT; CDR3 protein: CASSQAQGSYTQYF
V gene: TRBV2; clone size: .; J gene: TRBJ2-7; D gene: TRBD2; CDR3 DNA: TGTGCCAGCAAAAGGTCTGGCGGGAGCGAGAACGAGCAGTACTTC; CDR3 protein: CASKRSGGSENEQYF
V gene: TRBV28; clone size: .; J gene: TRBJ1-6; D gene: TRBD1; CDR3 DNA: TGTGCCAGCAGTATTCGACAGGGCAGTTCACCCCTCCACTTT; CDR3 protein: CASSIRQGSSPLHF
V gene: TRBV28; clone size: .; J gene: TRBJ2-1; D gene: .; CDR3 DNA: TGTGCCAGCAGAACGGGGTGGCTAGCACCCAATGAGCAGTTCTTC; CDR3 protein: CASRTGWLAPNEQFF
V gene: TRBV28; clone size: .; J gene: TRBJ2-1; D gene: .; CDR3 DNA: TGTGCCAGCAGTCTCCACAGGGATGTCAATGAGCAGTTCTTC; CDR3 protein: CASSLHRDVNEQFF
V gene: TRBV7-9; clone size: .; J gene: TRBJ1-3; D gene: .; CDR3 DNA: TGTGCCAGCAGCCAATCGGGGGGTGGATCTGGAAACACCATATATTTT; CDR3 protein: CASSQSGGGSGNTIYF
V gene: TRBV3-1/TRBV3-2; clone size: few; J gene: TRBJ1-4; D gene: .; CDR3 DNA: TGTGCCAGCAGCCGCTCAGGGGCCCGAAATGAAAAACTGTTTTTT; CDR3 protein: CASSRSGARNEKLFF
V gene: TRBV12-2; clone size: .; J gene: TRBJ2-3; D gene: .; CDR3 DNA: TGTGCAAGTCGCGGGGTGGTGGGACAAATCACAGATACGCAGTATTTT; CDR3 protein: CASRGVVGQITDTQYF
V gene: TRBV2; clone size: .; J gene: TRBJ2-3; D gene: TRBD2; CDR3 DNA: TGTGCCAGCAGTGGTCGCGGGAGATCAGATACGCAGTATTTT; CDR3 protein: CASSGRGRSDTQYF
V gene: TRBV10-1; clone size: .; J gene: TRBJ2-4; D gene: .; CDR3 DNA: TGCGCCAGCAGTGTTAGGGGACTAGCCAAAAACATTCAGTACTTC; CDR3 protein: CASSVRGLAKNIQYF
V gene: TRBV4-2; clone size: .; J gene: TRBJ2-6; D gene: .; CDR3 DNA: TGTGCCAGCAGCCAAGGGGGAGTCGCTGGGGCCAACGTCCTGACTTTC; CDR3 protein: CASSQGGVAGANVLTF
V gene: TRBV2; clone size: few; J gene: TRBJ2-1; D gene: TRBD1; CDR3 DNA: TGTGCCAGCGAGGACAGGGGCCTGCACAATGAGCAGTTCTTC; CDR3 protein: CASEDRGLHNEQFF
V gene: TRBV2; clone size: .; J gene: TRBJ1-5; D gene: .; CDR3 DNA: TGTGCCAGCAGTACCCAGGGGATCCCTAATCAGCCCCAGCATTTT; CDR3 protein: CASSTQGIPNQPQHF
V gene: TRBV24-1; clone size: .; J gene: TRBJ1-2; D gene: TRBD1; CDR3 DNA: TGTGCCACCAGTGACAACAGGGGAACAAACTATGGCTACACCTTC; CDR3 protein: CATSDNRGTNYGYTF
V gene: TRBV5-8; clone size: .; J gene: TRBJ2-7; D gene: TRBD1; CDR3 DNA: TGTGCCAGCAGCTCCGCCGGCGACAGGGACTACGAGCAGTACTTC; CDR3 protein: CASSSAGDRDYEQYF